The rows below give T cell receptor beta chains drawn from one sample of a study of patients and donors after allogeneic stem cell transplantation. TCRdb re-called the RT-PCR reads with MiXCR, one entry per CDR3 protein. The sample lists approximately 200,000 distinct CDR3 sequences, 40% to 45% occurring once. The sequenced material came from blood, either unsorted or a sorted T cell fraction (not recorded which). Every receptor here comes from a human donor who was either an allogeneic HSCT recipient or a stem cell or donor lymphocyte infusion donor (not recorded which). It is not recorded whose cells these are; they may come from a transplant donor. CDR3s include the opening cysteine and the closing phenylalanine or tryptophan. D genes are given only for firm matches. A clone size is listed for some rows: how often the clone was seen (once, few, many), or a class if it is expanded.

J,V,size,length,D,CDR3,DNA
TRBJ2-2,TRBV4-2,NA,15,TRBD2,CASEEREWSTGELFF,TGTGCCAGCGAAGAGCGGGAGTGGAGCACCGGGGAGCTGTTTTTT
TRBJ2-2,TRBV5-1,once,15,NA,CASRRSWSGTGELFF,TGCGCCAGCAGACGGTCATGGAGCGGAACCGGGGAGCTGTTTTTT
TRBJ2-3,TRBV5-1,few,15,NA,CASSLGSGVGDTQYF,TGCGCCAGCAGCTTGGGTTCCGGGGTTGGAGATACGCAGTATTTT
TRBJ2-3,TRBV9,NA,15,NA,CASSVVGSRTDTQYF,TGTGCCAGCAGCGTAGTCGGGAGCCGCACAGATACGCAGTATTTT
TRBJ1-2,TRBV9,many,15,TRBD1,CASSTWDREAGGYTF,TGTGCCAGCAGCACCTGGGACAGGGAAGCAGGAGGCTACACCTTC
TRBJ1-1,TRBV27,few,12,NA,CASSLYQGEAFF,TGTGCCAGCAGTTTATATCAGGGTGAAGCTTTCTTT
TRBJ1-6,TRBV4-2,NA,16,TRBD1,CASSQLMGQGTSPLHF,TGTGCCAGCAGCCAATTAATGGGACAGGGGACCTCACCCCTCCACTTT
TRBJ1-2,TRBV9,NA,15,NA,CASSPVPEGNYGYTF,TGTGCCAGCAGCCCCGTTCCCGAGGGAAACTATGGCTACACCTTC
TRBJ2-7,TRBV3-1,NA,18,TRBD2,CASSQSITAGTSGYEQYF,TGTGCCAGCAGCCAATCGATCACCGCCGGGACTAGCGGCTACGAGCAGTACTTC
TRBJ1-2,TRBV21-1,NA,17,NA,CASTFLGGTAPDYGYTF,TGTGCCAGCACCTTTCTTGGGGGGACAGCTCCTGACTATGGCTACACCTTC